This T cell receptor (beta chain) comes out of a study of CD8 T cells in Susac syndrome. This clonotype was counted once. A quantity of about 0.5 to 1 ug RNA underwent reverse transcription using random hexamers. The method of amplification for TCR beta CDR3 was immunoSEQ multiplex PCR, covering 54 Vbeta and 13 Jbeta. TCRdb reprocessed the immunoSEQ multiplex PCR reads with MiXCR, giving one entry per CDR3 protein. The table includes approximately 120,000 distinct CDR3 sequences, 90% to 95% detected once. Sequencing of TCR beta was performed on blood CD8+ T cells and on blood CD4+ T cells. This CDR3 region has 16 residues. Trimming took off 0 bases at V and 0 bases at J, with 10 bases between the two ends. Germline V gives CDR1 SGHNT, CDR2 YYREEE (reference sequence).

The chain combines TRBV5-4 with TRBJ1-3; D is uncertain. The specimen was CD4+ T cells from PBMCs. This clonotype originated in a human donor in good health. The CDR3 sequence is CASSLDGGLSGNTIYF. CDR3 in DNA: TGTGCCAGCAGCTTGGACGGCGGGCTCTCTGGAAACACCATATATTTT.